This TCR beta chain was recovered during a study of blood T cell repertoires in COVID-19. Across the study: Samples of COVID-19 (acute and convalescent) were obtained from the United States, Italy and Spain. PBMCs, B-cell-depleted T cells, or T cells were the source of the cDNA or gDNA that made up the material.

The data were produced by immunoSEQ multiplex PCR, yet TCRdb's version contains in-frame clones alone and is incomplete. The table shows roughly 54,000 clones, with 90% to 95% occurring only once. This CDR3 is built from 14 residues. Trimming pared 5 bases from V and 7 bases from J, leaving 17 bases between. Germline CDR1 reads MDHEN; CDR2 reads SYDVKM. This TCR was recovered from a woman in her sixties or seventies with active or convalescent COVID-19. This chain uses TRBV28 with TRBJ2-5, with D possibly matching TRBD1 (6 bases). Sequences were obtained from peripheral blood. The CDR3 DNA follows: TGTGCCAGCAGTGATCCAGGGGCGAAAGGGACCCAGTACTTC. Translating gives CASSDPGAKGTQYF.